This T cell receptor (beta chain) was sequenced in a study of T-cell reconstitution after alpha-beta-depleted transplantation in children (dated by TCRdb to 2016 to 2017). About the full investigation: Using TCR repertoire profiling, the study quantitatively followed how T-cell immune reconstitution unfolded in children after TCRalphabeta/CD19-depleted allogeneic hematopoietic cell transplantation. The paper as a whole reports these results and caveats: Apparently early alphabetaT-cell count recovery about two months after transplant reportedly relied on only several hundred rapidly expanded clones derived from non-depleted graft cells. In some patients, the high TCRbeta diversity seen at day 60 was put down to recipient T cells and intrathymic progenitors that had survived conditioning. Hyperexpanded clone frequencies declined over subsequent months; after one year, T-cell counts and TCRbeta diversity were mostly attributed to newly produced T cells.

For this clonotype: This receptor's antigen is unknown. There are no base qualities to consult, and no much larger clone falls within one base.

As encoded in the germline V gene, CDR1 is SGHRS while CDR2 is YFSETQ. From the cysteine through the phenylalanine, the CDR3 covers 14 amino acids. Only CDR3 DNA is held: 42 bases, read in frame from base 1. The germline ends are 15 bases apart after V is trimmed by 5 bases and J by 4 bases. Library preparation was by PCR. The instrument given in TCRdb is Illumina HiSeq 2500. TCR library preparation used molecular barcoding, with unique molecular identifiers applied to normalize quantification of the TCRbeta repertoire. TCRdb reanalyzed the raw reads on its own, using fastp at Q25 for trimming and MiXCR for clone calling, and kept in-frame beta chains. A single entry per CDR3 protein holds the most common genes and DNA from its merged rows. This sample comprises 450,000 to 700,000 distinct CDR3 sequences, 25% to 30% of them detected only once. The ten largest account for under 45% of the sample. The meaning of the sample's treatment or condition label: allogeneic hematopoietic cell transplantation with graft depleted of TCRalphabeta T cells and CD19 B cells. The transplant recipients were children given TCRalphabeta/CD19-depleted allogeneic hematopoietic cell grafts.

The material was PBMCs, obtained before TCRalphabeta/CD19-depleted stem cell transplant. The chain uses TRBV5-1 and TRBJ1-1; the D gene is unclear. The clonotype comes from a boy in the first two years of life with Wiskott-Aldrich syndrome, due to receive a stem cell transplant. The sequenced DNA: TGCGCCAGCAGTTTCGGGTTCCTGAGCACTGAAGCTTTCTTT. It translates as CASSFGFLSTEAFF. The full variable domain, with segments outside the CDR3 supplied by the reference TRBV5-1 and TRBJ1-1 proteins, appears as KAGVTQTPRYLIKTRGQQVTLSCSPISGHRSVSWYQQTPGQGLQFLFEYFSETQRNKGNFPGRFSGRQFSNSRSEMNVSTLELGDSALYLCASSFGFLSTEAFFGQGTRLTVV.